Included here is one TCR beta chain sequence, with context. The data belong to a study of OX40 agonist ivuxolimab in advanced cancers. About the research overall: Ivuxolimab, which patients received intravenously every 2 weeks, was dosed at 0.01 to 10 mg/kg.

The repertoire was sequenced with immunoSEQ multiplex PCR; TCRdb's copy has only in-frame clones and lacks some. The sample lists approximately 60,000 clones; around 91% were seen once. The sample in question was CD4+ or CD8+ T cells sorted from blood, obtained in a trial of the OX40 agonist ivuxolimab. The sequence came from an adult with an advanced solid tumor such as melanoma, head and neck, liver or kidney cancer.

The CDR3 loop reads CASKAGGVTEAFF. The CDR3 DNA reads TGTGCCAGTAAGGCGGGGGGTGTGACTGAAGCTTTCTTT. V usage is TRBV19 and J usage is TRBJ1-1; TRBD1 might be the D (5 bases). The CDR3 is 13 residues long. The germline gives CDR1 LNHDA, CDR2 SQIVND (reference sequence). V was clipped by 7 bases and J by 5 bases, with 14 bases between them.